Listed below are T cell receptor beta chains from one sample, sequenced in a study of CD8 T cells in ankylosing spondylitis. One entry per CDR3 protein, called by TCRdb with MiXCR from the 5' RACE reads. The data contain 250,000 to 300,000 distinct CDR3 sequences, about 19% of them singletons. Specimen: blood, either unsorted or a sorted T cell fraction (not recorded which). The receptor source for this set is a male donor with ankylosing spondylitis or in good health (not recorded which). The CDR3 runs from the conserved cysteine through the conserved F or W. Fields, in order: V gene, J gene, clone size, D gene, CDR3 DNA, CDR3 protein. D genes are given only for firm matches. Some rows have no size entry. The others give once, few or many, or a class for an expanded clone.

>TRBV4-2|TRBJ2-1|many|TRBD2
TGTGCCAGCAGCCTCCAGGGCGGGGGGGCCTTCGATGAGCAGTTCTTC
CASSLQGGGAFDEQFF
>TRBV12-3/TRBV12-4|TRBJ2-1|NA|NA
TGTGCCAGCTACCTCAGGGGTGGTAAGCAGTTCTTC
CASYLRGGKQFF
>TRBV5-1|TRBJ2-5|few|NA
TGCGCCAGCAGACTGGGGTACGTAACGTCAGAGACCCAGTACTTC
CASRLGYVTSETQYF
>TRBV28|TRBJ2-1|NA|NA
TGTGCCAGCTTCTCGTACCGCGGGACGGGGAATGAGCAGTTCTTC
CASFSYRGTGNEQFF
>TRBV7-3|TRBJ2-3|many|TRBD2
TGTGCCAGCAGCTTAGGGGGGGGAGGCACAGATACGCAGTATTTT
CASSLGGGGTDTQYF
>TRBV3-1|TRBJ2-2|few|TRBD1
TGTGCCAGCAGACCTACAGGGGTTAGGACCGGGGAGCTGTTTTTT
CASRPTGVRTGELFF
>TRBV20-1|TRBJ1-5|few|NA
TGCAGTGCTAGGGGGGGCGGGGGCAATCAGCCCCAGCATTTT
CSARGGGGNQPQHF
>TRBV12-3/TRBV12-4|TRBJ1-1|many|NA
TGTGCCAGCAGGGAAATGACAGGATCTAACACTGAAGCTTTCTTT
CASREMTGSNTEAFF
>TRBV2|TRBJ2-3|NA|TRBD1
TGTGCCACCGGACAGGGTTTAAGTACGCAGTATTTT
CATGQGLSTQYF
>TRBV29-1|TRBJ2-3|NA|NA
TGCAGCGTCGTAACAGGGCTCACAGATACGCAGTATTTT
CSVVTGLTDTQYF
>TRBV3-1|TRBJ1-1|NA|NA
TGTGCCAGCAGCCAAGGGCAGGGGCTTTCCGAAGCTTTCTTT
CASSQGQGLSEAFF
>TRBV5-5|TRBJ2-5|many|NA
TGTGCCAGCAGTTCCGCTATCCAAGTACAAGAGACCCAGTACTTC
CASSSAIQVQETQYF
>TRBV5-5|TRBJ2-1|few|TRBD2
TGTGCCAGCAGCTTGGCAGTGGGACTAGCGCGGGGGAATGAGCAGTTCTTC
CASSLAVGLARGNEQFF
>TRBV18|TRBJ1-3|few|NA
TGTGCCAGCTCGACCCCTGGAAACACCATATATTTT
CASSTPGNTIYF
>TRBV12-3/TRBV12-4|TRBJ1-1|NA|NA
TGTGCCAGCAGTTGGGACATTAGGAGGACTGAAGCTTTCTTT
CASSWDIRRTEAFF
>TRBV9|TRBJ2-1|few|TRBD1
TGTGCCAGCAGCGTAGTTGGGACAGGGTCCAGTGAGCAGTTCTTC
CASSVVGTGSSEQFF
>TRBV9|TRBJ1-2|NA|NA
TGTGCCAGCAGCGTAGTGGCAGATAGCGGTGGTGGTGGCTACACCTTC
CASSVVADSGGGGYTF
>TRBV5-1|TRBJ1-2|few|NA
TGCGCCAGCAGCTTGGAGTGGGGGGCTAACTATGGCTACACCTTC
CASSLEWGANYGYTF
>TRBV7-2|TRBJ2-3|few|NA
TGTGCCAGCAGCACGAGCGGTTATTATACGCAGTATTTT
CASSTSGYYTQYF
>TRBV10-3|TRBJ1-2|NA|TRBD1
TGTGCCATCAGTGAAGGGACAGGGGATTATTTAATCTATGGCTACACCTTC
CAISEGTGDYLIYGYTF
>TRBV3-1|TRBJ1-4|many|NA
TGTGCCAGCGGCGGAGGGAGGGAAAAACTGTTTTTT
CASGGGREKLFF
>TRBV19|TRBJ2-3|NA|NA
TGTGCCAGTAATGAAGGGACCAGCACAGATACGCAGTATTTT
CASNEGTSTDTQYF
>TRBV16|TRBJ1-5|few|NA
TGTGCCAGCAGCCAAGGGACGGGGAATCAGCCCCAGCATTTT
CASSQGTGNQPQHF